Here is one T cell receptor (beta chain) with its context. Its antigen remains unidentified. These data are taken from a study of cytomegalovirus exposure and HLA in healthy donors. PCR used 60 Vbeta primers and 13 Jbeta primers. Clones were read by immunoSEQ multiplex PCR, and TCRdb kept only the in-frame ones, dropping some. The sample includes over 150,000 clones, 80% of them seen just once. Study-level points and caveats: Later, an analysis found that common viral pathogens appeared to be linked with several of the most significant clusters. According to a later analysis, most TCR beta chains associated with CMV appeared HLA-restricted. Across all donors, roughly uniform sequencing depth was an assumption of the presence/absence analyses. In vitro, a few CMV-associated chains proved specific for CMV antigens.

The TCR was taken from a young man in good health and CMV-seronegative. The sample comprised PBMCs.

The CDR3 DNA follows: TGTGCTAGTGGTTTGGTACTCGGGACAGTACACAATGAGCAGTTCTTC. Protein product: CASGLVLGTVHNEQFF. This chain uses TRBV12-5 with TRBJ2-1; 7 bases align to TRBD1. Per germline, CDR1 LGHNT and CDR2 FRNRAP. V shed 0 bases, J shed 5 bases, and the junction held 7 bases outside the gene matches. CDR3 length: 16 amino acids.